A selection of T cell receptor beta chains follows, all from one sample in a study of identical twins. TCRdb called the 5' RACE reads again in MiXCR, with one record for every CDR3 protein. The sample has about 1.7 million distinct CDR3 sequences, around a third seen once; the top ten hold 0.25% to 0.3%. The sample taken for sequencing was cord blood. The receptor set was obtained from a newborn girl in good health. The CDR3 runs from the conserved cysteine through the conserved F or W. The D gene is left open where the match is weak. Size values are once, few and many counts, or a class for expanded clones, and some rows have none.

>TRBD1|TRBV12-3/TRBV12-4|few|15|TRBJ1-4
CASSSQGGADEKLFF
TGTGCCAGCAGTTCACAGGGGGGAGCTGATGAAAAACTGTTTTTT
>TRBD2|TRBV7-2|NA|17|TRBJ2-1
CASRRGVSSGGYNEQFF
TGTGCCAGCAGACGTGGGGTGTCTAGCGGGGGCTACAATGAGCAGTTCTTC
>TRBD2|TRBV3-1|few|18|TRBJ2-5
CASSPGLAGGLFQETQYF
TGTGCCAGCAGCCCTGGACTAGCGGGGGGGCTGTTCCAAGAGACCCAGTACTTC
>NA|TRBV27|NA|15|TRBJ1-2
CASSLRPGRNYGYTF
TGTGCCAGCAGTCTGCGCCCAGGGCGGAACTATGGCTACACCTTC
>TRBD2|TRBV5-5|NA|15|TRBJ2-1
CASSSWEGPYNEQFF
TGTGCCAGCAGCTCCTGGGAGGGCCCCTACAATGAGCAGTTCTTC
>NA|TRBV10-3|many|15|TRBJ2-3
CAISDWAASTDTQYF
TGTGCCATCAGTGATTGGGCTGCTAGCACAGATACGCAGTATTTT
>NA|TRBV27|NA|15|TRBJ2-3
CASSLSRPRTDTQYF
TGTGCCAGCAGTTTATCGCGTCCCCGCACAGATACGCAGTATTTT
>TRBD2|TRBV20-1|few|15|TRBJ2-1
CSATGLAGWGNEQFF
TGCAGTGCTACGGGACTAGCGGGGTGGGGGAATGAGCAGTTCTTC
>TRBD2|TRBV27|NA|14|TRBJ2-1
CASSLSGLASEQFF
TGTGCCAGCAGTTTATCGGGACTAGCGAGTGAGCAGTTCTTC
>TRBD2|TRBV3-1|few|17|TRBJ2-7
CASSSTTSGTFSYEQYF
TGTGCCAGCAGTTCTACGACTAGCGGGACCTTCTCCTACGAGCAGTACTTC
>NA|TRBV5-1|NA|14|TRBJ2-1
CASSLIATHNEQFF
TGCGCCAGCAGCTTAATAGCGACACACAATGAGCAGTTCTTC
>NA|TRBV4-1|few|13|TRBJ2-7
CASSSIGVYEQYF
TGCGCCAGCAGCAGTATCGGAGTCTACGAGCAGTACTTC
>NA|TRBV7-6|NA|14|TRBJ2-7
CASSLKTGYNEQYF
TGTGCCAGCAGCTTAAAAACGGGATACAATGAGCAGTACTTC
>TRBD2|TRBV6-2/TRBV6-3|NA|15|TRBJ2-1
CASRYSGGARNEQFF
TGTGCCAGCAGATATAGCGGGGGGGCGAGGAATGAGCAGTTCTTC
>TRBD2|TRBV20-1|NA|14|TRBJ2-1
CSARRPAGNNEQFF
TGCAGTGCTAGACGGCCAGCGGGAAACAATGAGCAGTTCTTC
>NA|TRBV20-1|few|13|TRBJ1-5
CSARLYGNQPQHF
TGCAGTGCTAGACTGTACGGCAATCAGCCCCAGCATTTT
>TRBD1|TRBV28|NA|17|TRBJ2-1
CASSLTSVTGGRNEQFF
TGTGCCAGCAGTTTAACGAGTGTGACAGGGGGACGGAATGAGCAGTTCTTC
>NA|TRBV20-1|few|15|TRBJ2-7
CSAPSVGRSPYEQYF
TGCAGTGCTCCGAGCGTTGGCAGGAGTCCCTACGAGCAGTACTTC
>TRBD2|TRBV19|NA|14|TRBJ2-7
CASSTTTSDYEQYF
TGTGCCAGTAGTACGACGACTAGCGACTACGAGCAGTACTTC
>NA|TRBV2|NA|16|TRBJ2-1
CASSDNRGRGKSGQFF
TGTGCCAGCAGTGATAATCGGGGTAGGGGCAAGTCCGGGCAGTTCTTC
>NA|TRBV20-1|NA|16|TRBJ2-5
CSARDLGGGDQETQYF
TGCAGTGCTAGAGATCTCGGCGGGGGCGACCAAGAGACCCAGTACTTC
>NA|TRBV20-1|NA|14|TRBJ2-2
CSARASGNTGELFF
TGCAGTGCTAGAGCTTCAGGGAACACCGGGGAGCTGTTTTTT
>NA|TRBV20-1|NA|11|TRBJ2-7
CSASAVSEQYF
TGCAGTGCTAGTGCGGTAAGCGAGCAGTACTTC
>NA|TRBV27|few|13|TRBJ1-5
CASSRWTGQPQHF
TGTGCCAGCAGCCGATGGACGGGTCAGCCCCAGCATTTT
>TRBD1|TRBV3-1|NA|13|TRBJ1-2
CASSQVQGRGYTF
TGTGCCAGCAGCCAAGTACAGGGGCGCGGCTACACCTTC
>NA|TRBV10-3|many|14|TRBJ1-2
CAISESMQGSGYTF
TGTGCCATCAGTGAGTCGATGCAGGGCAGTGGCTACACCTTC
>NA|TRBV2|NA|14|TRBJ1-1
CATTGDTLNTEAFF
TGTGCCACCACCGGGGACACTTTGAACACTGAAGCTTTCTTT
>TRBD1|TRBV24-1|few|16|TRBJ2-2
CATSDLQGANTGELFF
TGTGCCACCAGTGATTTACAGGGGGCGAACACCGGGGAGCTGTTTTTT
>NA|TRBV12-3/TRBV12-4|NA|15|TRBJ1-5
CASSLLPAGIQPQHF
TGTGCCAGCAGTCTCCTCCCAGCCGGGATTCAGCCCCAGCATTTT
>TRBD2|TRBV5-1|NA|16|TRBJ2-7
CASSLAGGHTQEAQYF
TGCGCCAGCAGCTTAGCGGGGGGACACACACAAGAGGCCCAGTACTTC
>NA|TRBV9|few|13|TRBJ2-1
CASSSANSLEQFF
TGTGCCAGCAGCTCCGCAAACTCGCTTGAGCAGTTCTTC
>TRBD2|TRBV7-6|NA|17|TRBJ2-7
CASSVRGGTSRPYEQYF
TGTGCCAGCAGCGTAAGGGGCGGGACTAGCAGACCCTACGAGCAGTACTTC
>TRBD1|TRBV12-3/TRBV12-4|NA|14|TRBJ1-5
CASGQGLGNQPQHF
TGTGCCAGCGGACAGGGTCTGGGCAATCAGCCCCAGCATTTT
>TRBD1|TRBV6-5|NA|13|TRBJ1-2
CASSRTQGASYTF
TGTGCCAGCAGCCGGACACAGGGGGCGAGCTACACCTTC
>NA|TRBV12-3/TRBV12-4|few|15|TRBJ1-5
CASSLKRAGNQPQHF
TGTGCCAGCAGTTTGAAGCGCGCGGGCAATCAGCCCCAGCATTTT
>TRBD1|TRBV6-6|NA|15|TRBJ1-5
CASTLTGEGNQPQHF
TGTGCCAGCACCTTGACAGGGGAAGGCAATCAGCCCCAGCATTTT
>NA|TRBV5-6|NA|14|TRBJ1-1
CASTFPGANTEAFF
TGTGCCAGCACCTTCCCGGGGGCGAACACTGAAGCTTTCTTT
>NA|TRBV28|NA|15|TRBJ2-3
CASSFEGPQRDTQYF
TGTGCCAGCAGTTTCGAGGGACCCCAGAGAGATACGCAGTATTTT
>NA|TRBV3-1|NA|16|TRBJ2-3
CASSHLERPSTDTQYF
TGTGCCAGCAGCCACCTGGAACGACCTAGCACAGATACGCAGTATTTT
>NA|TRBV27|few|14|TRBJ1-2
CASSPQGVNYGYTF
TGTGCCAGCAGCCCCCAGGGCGTTAACTATGGCTACACCTTC
>NA|TRBV5-5|few|13|TRBJ2-7
CASSFFGTYEQYF
TGTGCCAGCAGCTTCTTCGGAACCTACGAGCAGTACTTC
>NA|TRBV5-1|few|17|TRBJ2-5
CASSLAPSQFGQETQYF
TGCGCCAGCAGCTTGGCCCCAAGCCAGTTCGGTCAAGAGACCCAGTACTTC
>TRBD2|TRBV7-9|many|15|TRBJ2-5
CASSPRTSGQETQYF
TGTGCCAGCAGCCCCCGGACTAGCGGCCAAGAGACCCAGTACTTC
>NA|TRBV7-9|few|12|TRBJ1-2
CASSPPGHGYTF
TGTGCCAGCAGCCCTCCGGGACATGGCTACACCTTC
>TRBD2|TRBV10-3|few|13|TRBJ2-1
CAIEGLAGGGQFF
TGTGCCATCGAAGGACTAGCGGGAGGGGGCCAGTTCTTC
>TRBD1|TRBV7-8|NA|14|TRBJ1-5
CASSLLTGAQLQHF
TGTGCCAGCAGCTTATTGACAGGGGCTCAGCTCCAGCATTTT
>NA|TRBV20-1|NA|15|TRBJ2-4
CSARDGRGTKNIQYF
TGCAGTGCTAGAGATGGACGGGGGACCAAAAACATTCAGTACTTC